This TCR beta chain was captured in a study of blood T cells in healthy people across ages. Trimming removed 8 bases at V and 0 bases at J, with 12 bases between. The CDR3 is made up of 14 amino acids. It was with a sample-barcoded 5' primer and a J-beta primer mix that a second PCR of about 6 to 12 cycles was run. TCRdb called the 5' RACE reads again in MiXCR, with one record for every CDR3 protein. The sample carries about 640,000 distinct CDR3 sequences, approximately 50% recorded once. This clonotype was picked up a small number of times. Sequenced input: blood. The source of this sequence is a man aged 55 to 70 in good health. The V call is TRBV12-3 or TRBV12-4, the J call TRBJ2-3, with no clear D. The CDR3 sequence: CASSSRSSTDTQYF. The CDR3 nucleotides are TGTGCCAGCTCCTCAAGGAGTAGCACAGATACGCAGTATTTT.